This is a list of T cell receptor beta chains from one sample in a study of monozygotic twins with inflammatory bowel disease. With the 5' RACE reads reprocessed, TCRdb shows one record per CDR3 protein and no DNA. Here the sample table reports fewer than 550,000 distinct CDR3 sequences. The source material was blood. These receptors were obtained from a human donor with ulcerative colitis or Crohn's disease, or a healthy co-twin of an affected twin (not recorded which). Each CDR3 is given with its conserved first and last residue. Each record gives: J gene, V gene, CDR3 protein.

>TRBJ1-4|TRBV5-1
CASSLGRLTANEKLFF
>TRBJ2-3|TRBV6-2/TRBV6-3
CASISQGTDTQYF
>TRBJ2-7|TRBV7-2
CASSSLSGNYEQYF
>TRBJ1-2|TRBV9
CASSVEEGAIGYTF
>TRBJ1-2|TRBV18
CASSPDDGYTF
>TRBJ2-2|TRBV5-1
CASSLRTGITGELFF
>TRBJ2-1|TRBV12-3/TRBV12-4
CASTLGRGGLNEQFF
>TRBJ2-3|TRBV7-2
CASSLVAGTTDTQYF
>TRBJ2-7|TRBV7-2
CASSPHKRTGNEQYF
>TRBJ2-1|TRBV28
CASSSKGTARYGSYNEQFF
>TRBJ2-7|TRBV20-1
CSAVRPFSSGSSSYEQYF
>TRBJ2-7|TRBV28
CASREQGKSYEQYF
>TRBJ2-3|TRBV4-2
CASSRLWLAGVNTDTQYF
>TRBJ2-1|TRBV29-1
CSVTSGGNNEQFF
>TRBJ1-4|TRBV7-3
CASSRPGQANEKLFF
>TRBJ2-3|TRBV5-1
CASTFSGGTDTQYF
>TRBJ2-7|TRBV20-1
CSARDWQGMDEQYF
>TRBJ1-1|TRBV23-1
CASNNQVITNTEAFF
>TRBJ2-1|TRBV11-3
CASSSGTAGNEQFF
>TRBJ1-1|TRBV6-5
CASSYSRADVQAFF
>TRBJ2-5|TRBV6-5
CASSHSSVAGPQETQYF
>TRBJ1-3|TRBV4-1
CASSPDSGQRFRNTIYF
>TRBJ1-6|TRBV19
CASTLQGARMESPLHF
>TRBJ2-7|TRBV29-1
CSVSGTRQIYEQYF
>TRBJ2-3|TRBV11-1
CASSSGTSGRAKGTDTQYF
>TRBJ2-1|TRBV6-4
CASRAEGVGEQFF
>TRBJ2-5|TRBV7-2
CASSLAGVGTAETQYF
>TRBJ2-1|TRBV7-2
CASSTGGRRYNEQFF
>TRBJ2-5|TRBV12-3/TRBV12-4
CASSRTDQETQYF
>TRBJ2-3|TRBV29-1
CSEYTGVDTQYF
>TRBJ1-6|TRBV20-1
CSASLGPTNSPLHF
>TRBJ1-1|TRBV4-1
CASSQARMNTEAFF
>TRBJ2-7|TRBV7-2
CAIAMGEGLTYEQYF
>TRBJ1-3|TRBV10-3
CAISKNRVMSSGNTIYF
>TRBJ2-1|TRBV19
CASRWRTTDEQFF
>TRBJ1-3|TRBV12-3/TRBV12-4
CASSFKSGNTIYF
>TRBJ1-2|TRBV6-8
CASSPSTEDYGYTF
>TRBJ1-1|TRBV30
CAWGPGTVVSSAFF